Each of the 32 T cell receptor beta chains below was sequenced from the same sample in a study of blood T cell repertoires in COVID-19 (dated by TCRdb to 2018 to 2021). Receptor amplification or capture employed the immunoSEQ multiplex PCR assay. TCRdb took this table from immuneACCESS and kept in-frame rearrangements with V and J called. Such tables lack part of the clones; where checked against another copy, unresolved V genes explain under half of the gap, and the rest is unexplained. This sample has a few hundred thousand clones in its table, and 85% of those were observed once. The ten largest account for 3% to 4.5% of the sample. Source material: peripheral blood. Receptor source: a woman younger than 30 with acute or convalescent COVID-19.

This chain joins TRBV6-5 and TRBJ2-3, with TRBD2 matching 8 bases. The CDR3 loop spans 15 amino acids. The trim removed 6 bases at V and 0 bases at J, leaving 5 bases unmatched. Germline loops: CDR1 MNHEY, CDR2 SVGAGI. The CDR3 here is CASREQRGSTDTQYF. Written as DNA, the CDR3 is TGTGCCAGCAGAGAGCAGCGGGGGAGCACAGATACGCAGTATTTT.

The chain employs TRBV4-1 and TRBJ1-1; maybe TRBD1 (6 bases). V was pared by 3 bases and J by 4 bases, with 9 bases between. Germline V gene sequence: CDR1 MGHRA, CDR2 YSYEKL. CDR3 length: 13 amino acids. The CDR3 reads CASSHQGSTEAFF. CDR3 bases: TGCGCCAGCAGCCACCAGGGGAGCACTGAAGCTTTCTTT.

This clone was counted between two and nine times. The rearrangement joins TRBV7-9 to TRBJ1-1, with D possibly matching TRBD1 (6 bases). V lost 4 bases, J lost 4 bases, and 13 bases lay in between. Germline CDR1 reads SEHNR; CDR2 reads FQNEAQ (reference sequence). CDR3 size: 14 residues. CDR3 sequence: CASSYKQQGTEAFF. The DNA for the CDR3 is TGTGCCAGCAGCTATAAACAACAGGGCACTGAAGCTTTCTTT.

This chain links TRBV28 with TRBJ1-2, with TRBD1 as a possible D gene (6 bases). Germline V CDR1 and CDR2: MDHEN, SYDVKM. V lost 5 bases to trimming and J lost 8 bases, with 15 bases between them. The CDR3 totals 13 residues. The CDR3: CASSHRVEGGYTF. As DNA, the CDR3 is TGTGCCAGCAGTCACAGGGTAGAGGGCGGCTACACCTTC.

The chain joins TRBV3-1 (or the pseudogene TRBV3-2) to TRBJ2-1, with 8 bases matching TRBD1. The CDR3 contains 17 residues. With 0 bases clipped from V and 2 bases from J, the junction kept 6 bases outside the gene matches. CDR1 and CDR2 (germline): LGHDT, YNNKEL (reference sequence). The CDR3 protein is CASSQEPGGITYNEQFF. CDR3 bases: TGTGCCAGCAGCCAAGAACCAGGGGGCATCACCTACAATGAGCAGTTCTTC.

This clone has more than one count but fewer than ten. The V call is TRBV5-1, the J call TRBJ2-7; 9 bases map to TRBD1. This CDR3 spans 14 amino acids. Unmatched junction bases numbered 8, after V lost 3 bases and J lost 7 bases. CDR1 and CDR2 from the germline V gene are SGHRS and YFSETQ. Here the CDR3 reads CASSWKQTGGEQYF. The CDR3 coding sequence is TGCGCCAGCAGCTGGAAACAGACAGGGGGGGAGCAGTACTTC.

This chain links TRBV24-1 with TRBJ2-2, with TRBD1 as a possible D gene (5 bases). V gave up 2 bases and J gave up 0 bases, with 18 bases separating them. The germline CDR1 and CDR2 sequences are KGHDR and SFDVKD. The CDR3 runs to 19 residues. DNA for the CDR3: TGTGCCACCAGTGATTCCCATCTAACAGGCGTCGCGAACACCGGGGAGCTGTTTTTT. Translated: CATSDSHLTGVANTGELFF.

This clone has more than one count but fewer than ten. The chain employs TRBV18 and TRBJ2-7; D remains ambiguous. Germline V gene sequence: CDR1 KGHSH, CDR2 LQKENI. The CDR3 length is 14 residues. V dropped 3 bases and J dropped 3 bases, with 12 bases sitting between them. The CDR3: CASSPGVGFYEQYF. The CDR3 DNA reads TGTGCCAGCTCACCTGGAGTAGGATTCTACGAGCAGTACTTC.

The V call is TRBV2, the J call TRBJ2-1; D gene ambiguous. The CDR3 runs 11 residues. CDR1 SNHLY and CDR2 FYNNEI come from the germline V gene. The V end lost 4 bases, the J end lost 15 bases, and 13 bases lay between the germline ends. The CDR3 here is CASSAVGVLFF. The CDR3 nucleotides read TGTGCCAGCAGTGCCGTTGGAGTCCTGTTCTTC.

The V gene is TRBV11-2, the J gene TRBJ1-1; no clear D gene. There are 13 residues in the CDR3. In germline, CDR1 is SGHAT, CDR2 FQNNGV. V was shortened by 3 bases and J by 0 bases, with 5 bases between the two germline ends. The DNA of the CDR3 is TGTGCCAGCAGCTTCGTCTTGAACACTGAAGCTTTCTTT. Encoded protein: CASSFVLNTEAFF.

The rearrangement uses TRBV10-3 and TRBJ1-2; D gene uncertain. Germline V gene lookup returns CDR1 ENHRY and CDR2 SYGVKD. There are 12 residues in the CDR3. The V gene lost 8 bases and the J gene lost 8 bases, with 15 bases spanning the gap. The CDR3 nucleotides are TGTGCCATCTACGGCGGAGACTTAGGCTACACCTTC. Translated, it gives CAIYGGDLGYTF.

This chain connects TRBV11-2 to TRBJ1-1; D remains unclear. V dropped 2 bases and J dropped 0 bases, with 7 bases sitting between them. The CDR3 runs 14 residues. The germline V gene has CDR1 SGHAT and CDR2 FQNNGV. The CDR3 reads CASSLSVMNTEAFF. CDR3 DNA sequence: TGTGCCAGCAGCTTATCGGTGATGAACACTGAAGCTTTCTTT.

The chain uses TRBV6-6 and TRBJ1-2; 8 positions agree with TRBD1. CDR3 length equals 14 residues. Germline V CDR1 and CDR2: MNHNY, SVGAGI (reference sequence). With V trimmed by 6 bases and J by 4 bases, 7 bases remained unmatched. The CDR3 reads CASRPGQGSYGYTF. In DNA, the CDR3 is TGTGCCAGCAGACCCGGACAGGGCAGCTATGGCTACACCTTC.

The rearrangement links TRBV5-8 to TRBJ2-3; no clear D gene. Germline V lookup: CDR1 SGHTS, CDR2 YDEGEE. V was trimmed by 2 bases and J by 1 base, leaving 8 bases between them. The CDR3 extends over 14 amino acids. CDR3 amino acids: CASSFRSGTDTQYF. The DNA for the CDR3 is TGTGCCAGCAGCTTTAGGAGCGGCACAGATACGCAGTATTTT. Full variable domain (remainder filled in from reference TRBV5-8 and TRBJ2-3): EAGVTQSPTHLIKTRGQQATLRCSPISGHTSVYWYQQALGLGLQFLLWYDEGEERNRGNFPPRFSGRQFPNYSSELNVNALELEDSALYLCASSFRSGTDTQYFGPGTRLTVL.

The chain joins TRBV27 to TRBJ1-1, with 9 bases matching TRBD1. Germline assignment: CDR1 MNHEY and CDR2 SMNVEV (reference sequence). The CDR3 is 15 residues long. V shed 6 bases, J shed 2 bases, and the junction held 7 bases outside the gene matches. The CDR3 nucleotides read TGTGCCAGCAGCCCCGGGACAGGGTACAACACTGAAGCTTTCTTT. Its protein is CASSPGTGYNTEAFF.

The rearrangement joins TRBV30 to TRBJ1-2; 9 bases map to TRBD1. With 1 base clipped from V and 5 bases from J, the junction kept 5 bases outside the gene matches. This CDR3 is 14 amino acids long. Looked up from germline, CDR1 is GTSNPN and CDR2 is SVGIG (reference sequence). Here the CDR3 reads CAWSGPGTGYGYTF. Here the CDR3 DNA reads TGTGCCTGGAGTGGGCCTGGGACAGGGTATGGCTACACCTTC.

This sequence joins TRBV5-1 and TRBJ2-5; D unclear. CDR1 and CDR2 (germline): SGHRS, YFSETQ. Trimming pared 0 bases from V and 4 bases from J, leaving 4 bases between. The CDR3 has 12 amino acids. The CDR3 sequence: CASSLVGETQYF. Here the CDR3 DNA reads TGCGCCAGCAGCTTGGTCGGAGAGACCCAGTACTTC.

This clone was counted between two and nine times. V usage is TRBV5-6 and J usage is TRBJ2-7; no definite D call. This CDR3 is built from 15 residues. Germline CDR1 reads SGHDT; CDR2 reads YYEEEE. The ends were cut back, 4 bases at V and 0 bases at J, with 14 bases in the middle. CDR3 sequence: CASSLSSLSSYEQYF. The CDR3 DNA follows: TGTGCCAGCAGCCTCTCCTCCCTGAGCTCCTACGAGCAGTACTTC.

The chain links TRBV9 to TRBJ1-2, with 7 positions matching TRBD1. This CDR3 is built from 18 residues. Germline V gene sequence: CDR1 SGDLS, CDR2 YYNGEE. V dropped 1 base and J dropped 3; count of bases not matched to a gene: 15. CDR3 DNA: TGTGCCAGCAGCGTAAATCGGGCCTGGGGCAGGGGGGACTATGGCTACACCTTC. Amino acid sequence: CASSVNRAWGRGDYGYTF. Using reference TRBV9 and TRBJ1-2 for the parts outside the CDR3, the full variable domain is DSGVTQTPKHLITATGQRVTLRCSPRSGDLSVYWYQQSLDQGLQFLIQYYNGEERAKGNILERFSAQQFPDLHSELNLSSLELGDSALYFCASSVNRAWGRGDYGYTFGSGTRLTVV.

The rearrangement joins TRBV28 to TRBJ1-1; TRBD1 agrees at 9 bases. V was clipped by 5 bases and J by 7 bases; unmatched bases: 5. This CDR3 is 13 amino acids long. Germline V CDR1 and CDR2: MDHEN, SYDVKM. CDR3 loop: CASSEPGQGEAFF. Written as DNA, the CDR3 is TGTGCCAGCAGTGAGCCGGGACAGGGTGAAGCTTTCTTT.

The J gene is TRBJ1-5, the V gene TRBV6-5; 11 bases are a match to TRBD1. The CDR3 runs 14 residues. Germline V gene lookup returns CDR1 MNHEY and CDR2 SVGAGI. The trim removed 6 bases at V and 7 bases at J, leaving 5 bases unmatched. CDR3 coding DNA: TGTGCCAGCAGCGCGGGACAGGGGGAACAGCCCCAGCATTTT. It codes for CASSAGQGEQPQHF.

The V and J genes are TRBV5-1 and TRBJ2-3, with TRBD1 identical over 12 bases. CDR1 is SGHRS and CDR2 is YFSETQ in the germline V gene. V dropped 2 bases and J dropped 0; count of bases not matched to a gene: 7. CDR3 length: 18 residues. CDR3: CASSFRDRGQPSTDTQYF. CDR3 bases: TGCGCCAGCAGCTTTCGGGACAGGGGGCAACCTAGCACAGATACGCAGTATTTT.

This chain joins TRBV6-5 and TRBJ1-3, with 7 bases lining up with TRBD1. V lost 0 bases and J lost 0; bases outside the gene matches: 2. The CDR3 runs 16 residues. Germline assignment: CDR1 MNHEY and CDR2 SVGAGI. The CDR3: CASSYSGTASGNTIYF. As DNA, the CDR3 is TGTGCCAGCAGTTACTCTGGGACAGCCTCTGGAAACACCATATATTTT.

The rearrangement links TRBV3-1 (or the pseudogene TRBV3-2) to TRBJ2-1; 10 bases match TRBD2. Germline-derived CDR1 and CDR2 are LGHDT and YNNKEL (reference sequence). This CDR3 has 17 residues. Losses at the gene ends were 1 base for V and 4 bases for J; bases not matched to a gene: 7. The CDR3 DNA reads TGTGCCAGCAGCCAAGTCGTCATAGCGGGAGGATACAATGAGCAGTTCTTC. It encodes CASSQVVIAGGYNEQFF.

The rearrangement joins TRBV7-9 to TRBJ1-1; 7 bases line up with TRBD1. The CDR3 contains 16 residues. Looked up from germline, CDR1 is SEHNR and CDR2 is FQNEAQ (reference sequence). The junction had 5 bases not matched to a gene; V was cut back by 1 base and J by 0 bases. As DNA, the CDR3 is TGTGCCAGCAGCTTAGAGGGGGCGGGCATGAACACTGAAGCTTTCTTT. Translated: CASSLEGAGMNTEAFF.

The chain links TRBV2 to TRBJ1-1; D unclear. Germline loops: CDR1 SNHLY, CDR2 FYNNEI. The CDR3 consists of 14 residues. Deletions cut 2 bases from V and 0 bases from J, with 7 bases between. The CDR3 nucleotides are TGTGCCAGCAGTGAACAACAGATGAACACTGAAGCTTTCTTT. It specifies CASSEQQMNTEAFF.

J is TRBJ1-1 and V is TRBV29-1; D gene uncertain. V was trimmed by 8 bases and J by 0 bases, leaving 13 bases between them. Germline loops: CDR1 SQVTM, CDR2 ANQGSEA. The CDR3 is made up of 13 amino acids. Here the CDR3 DNA reads TGCAGCCAAAGCCGGGGATTGAACACTGAAGCTTTCTTT. It is translated as CSQSRGLNTEAFF.

The CDR3 bases are TGTGCCACCAGTGATCCGCAGGGTAGCGGTTACAATGAGCAGTTCTTC. Translation gives CATSDPQGSGYNEQFF. V gene TRBV24-1 combines with J gene TRBJ2-1, with D possibly being TRBD2 (6 bases). Germline CDR1 reads KGHDR; CDR2 reads SFDVKD. Trimming left V 3 bases short and J 4 bases short, with 15 bases between. The CDR3 has 16 amino acids.

V usage is TRBV4-2 and J usage is TRBJ2-3; the D gene is possibly TRBD2 (6 bases). Trimming removed 0 bases from V and 0 bases from J, with 16 bases in between. Germline V gene data show CDR1 as LGHNA and CDR2 as YNFKEQ. The CDR3 extends over 18 amino acids. CDR3 amino acids: CASSQESRGSGSTDTQYF. DNA of the CDR3: TGTGCCAGCAGCCAAGAAAGTCGAGGTAGCGGAAGCACAGATACGCAGTATTTT.

This clone has just one count. This chain links TRBV5-5 with TRBJ1-1; D may be TRBD1 (5 bases). Per germline, CDR1 SGHKS and CDR2 YYEKEE (reference sequence). The CDR3 totals 14 residues. With 0 bases removed from V and 5 bases from J, the gap between germline ends came to 11 bases. CDR3 in amino acids: CASSLEAAGTEAFF. CDR3 coding DNA: TGTGCCAGCAGCTTGGAGGCGGCAGGGACTGAAGCTTTCTTT.

V and J are TRBV5-1 and TRBJ2-5; 9 nucleotides align to TRBD2. With V trimmed by 0 bases and J by 2 bases, 5 bases remained unmatched. The CDR3 has 16 residues. Germline V gene sequence: CDR1 SGHRS, CDR2 YFSETQ. For the CDR3, the DNA is TGCGCCAGCAGCTTGGGGGTAGCGGGGGTACAAGAGACCCAGTACTTC. It codes for CASSLGVAGVQETQYF.

This clone was recorded once. The CDR3 spells CASSLMGTGAGAFF. As DNA, the CDR3 is TGTGCCAGCAGTTTAATGGGGACAGGGGCGGGAGCTTTCTTT. The chain has TRBV6-5 and TRBJ1-1; 10 positions agree with TRBD1. With V trimmed by 4 bases and J by 10 bases, 9 bases remained unmatched. CDR3 length: 14 amino acids. CDR1 MNHEY and CDR2 SVGAGI come from the germline V gene.